This TCR beta chain was sequenced in a study of cytomegalovirus exposure and HLA in healthy donors. Overall study results and limits: TCR beta sequences reportedly predicted the HLA-A and HLA-B alleles of most subjects accurately. Sequencing depth across donors, presence/absence analyses assumed, was roughly uniform. A later analysis appeared to link common viral pathogens to several of the most significant clusters. In a later analysis, TCR beta V- and J-gene trimming showed a link to a missense DCLRE1C variant.

With respect to this clone: Its specificity is not known.

V dropped 2 bases and J dropped 6; count of bases not matched to a gene: 4. In germline, CDR1 is SGDLS, CDR2 YYNGEE. The CDR3 runs 14 residues. The PCR contained 60 Vbeta and 13 Jbeta primers. Libraries were prepared by immunoSEQ multiplex PCR; TCRdb keeps only in-frame clonotypes and omits some of them. The data hold 140,000 to 150,000 clones, with 80% observed a single time. The specimen sequenced was PBMCs. This chain connects TRBV9 to TRBJ2-1; 8 bases agree with TRBD2. The sequence came from a man aged 35 to 55 in good health and CMV-seronegative. The CDR3 loop reads CASSVSGGANEQFF. CDR3 sequence (DNA): TGTGCCAGCAGCGTGTCGGGGGGGGCCAATGAGCAGTTCTTC.